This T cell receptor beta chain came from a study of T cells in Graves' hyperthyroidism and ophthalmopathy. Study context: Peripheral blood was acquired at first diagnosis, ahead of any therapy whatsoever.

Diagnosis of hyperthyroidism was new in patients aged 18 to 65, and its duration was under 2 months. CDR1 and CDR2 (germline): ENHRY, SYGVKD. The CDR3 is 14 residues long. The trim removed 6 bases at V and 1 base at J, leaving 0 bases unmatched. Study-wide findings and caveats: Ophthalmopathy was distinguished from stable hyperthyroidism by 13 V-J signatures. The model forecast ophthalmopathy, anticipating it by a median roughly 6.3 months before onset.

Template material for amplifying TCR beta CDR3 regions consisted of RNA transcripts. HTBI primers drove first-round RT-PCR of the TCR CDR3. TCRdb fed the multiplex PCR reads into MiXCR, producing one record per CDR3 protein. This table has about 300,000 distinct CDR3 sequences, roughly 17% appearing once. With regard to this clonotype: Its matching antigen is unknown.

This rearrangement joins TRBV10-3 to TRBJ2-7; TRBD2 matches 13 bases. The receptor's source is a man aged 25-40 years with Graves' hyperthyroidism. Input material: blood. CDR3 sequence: CAIRGLAGSYEQYF. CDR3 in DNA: TGTGCCATCAGGGGACTAGCGGGATCCTACGAGCAGTACTTC.